This is a list of T cell receptor beta chains from one sample in a study of somatic mutations in cytotoxic T cells in rheumatoid arthritis. The assay was immunoSEQ multiplex PCR, and TCRdb's table has in-frame clones only and misses some. The table has approximately 15,000 clones, just under 75% seen once. The sequencing sample was made of CD8+ T cells sorted from blood. These receptors all come from an adult with rheumatoid arthritis. CDR3s include the opening cysteine and the closing phenylalanine or tryptophan. The order of the fields is D gene, J gene, clone size, V gene, CDR3 protein, CDR3 DNA. The D gene is left open where the match is weak. Not all rows give a size; the values are once, few, many and, for expanded clones, a class.

D: NA
J: TRBJ2-1
size: NA
V: TRBV4-1
CDR3: CASSPGSHEQFF
DNA: TGCGCCAGCAGCCCTGGCAGTCATGAGCAGTTCTTC

D: NA
J: TRBJ1-5
size: NA
V: TRBV27
CDR3: CASSLSNSGNQPQHF
DNA: TGTGCCAGCAGTTTATCGAACTCGGGCAATCAGCCCCAGCATTTT

D: TRBD1
J: TRBJ2-5
size: NA
V: TRBV15
CDR3: CATSNTRDRTAETQYF
DNA: TGTGCCACCAGCAACACTCGGGACAGAACGGCGGAGACCCAGTACTTC

D: TRBD1
J: TRBJ2-3
size: NA
V: TRBV6-1
CDR3: CASSLGQGIDTQYF
DNA: TGTGCCAGCAGTCTAGGACAGGGTATAGATACGCAGTATTTT

D: NA
J: TRBJ2-4
size: NA
V: TRBV27
CDR3: CASSPTQGGKNIQYF
DNA: TGTGCCAGCAGTCCGACACAGGGAGGCAAAAACATTCAGTACTTC

D: TRBD1
J: TRBJ1-4
size: NA
V: TRBV5-4
CDR3: CASSLGTGRLEKLFF
DNA: TGTGCCAGCAGCTTGGGGACAGGGCGGTTGGAAAAACTGTTTTTT

D: TRBD1
J: TRBJ1-5
size: NA
V: TRBV7-6
CDR3: CASSLGTGYPGNQPQHF
DNA: TGTGCCAGCAGCCTAGGGACAGGCTACCCGGGCAATCAGCCCCAGCATTTT

D: NA
J: TRBJ1-1
size: NA
V: TRBV6-6
CDR3: CASSYATGEAFF
DNA: TGTGCCAGCAGTTACGCAACAGGGGAAGCTTTCTTT

D: NA
J: TRBJ2-2
size: once
V: TRBV29-1
CDR3: CSVVVAGELFF
DNA: TGCAGCGTTGTTGTTGCCGGGGAGCTGTTTTTT

D: TRBD1
J: TRBJ1-4
size: few
V: TRBV4-1
CDR3: CASSQEQGWKVEKLFF
DNA: TGCGCCAGCAGCCAAGAACAGGGGTGGAAGGTAGAAAAACTGTTTTTT

D: NA
J: TRBJ2-1
size: NA
V: TRBV7-9
CDR3: CASSLGVNEQFF
DNA: TGTGCCAGCAGCTTAGGAGTCAATGAGCAGTTCTTC

D: NA
J: TRBJ2-1
size: few
V: TRBV10-2
CDR3: CASTRGVGSTTSYNEQFF
DNA: TGCGCCAGCACCCGCGGTGTGGGGAGCACGACCTCCTACAATGAGCAGTTCTTC

D: TRBD1
J: TRBJ2-2
size: once
V: TRBV11-2
CDR3: CASSSASGGAGHGELFF
DNA: TGTGCCAGCAGCAGCGCCTCAGGGGGCGCAGGTCACGGGGAGCTGTTTTTT

D: NA
J: TRBJ2-3
size: NA
V: TRBV5-1
CDR3: CASSQNLSPNRALMWDTQYF
DNA: TGCGCCAGCAGCCAAAATCTTTCCCCCAACAGGGCTTTAATGTGGGATACGCAGTATTTT

D: NA
J: TRBJ2-3
size: NA
V: TRBV4-1
CDR3: CASSQILRASTDTQYF
DNA: TGCGCCAGCAGCCAGATCTTGCGGGCCTCCACAGATACGCAGTATTTT

D: NA
J: TRBJ1-2
size: NA
V: TRBV5-1
CDR3: CASSTSAANYGYTF
DNA: TGCGCCAGCTCCACCTCAGCAGCCAACTATGGCTACACCTTC

D: NA
J: TRBJ1-2
size: NA
V: TRBV15
CDR3: CATSRVQGGDGYTF
DNA: TGTGCCACCAGCAGAGTACAGGGTGGGGATGGCTACACCTTC

D: TRBD1
J: TRBJ2-5
size: NA
V: TRBV11-2
CDR3: CASSLAGGETQYF
DNA: TGTGCCAGCAGCTTAGCAGGGGGAGAGACCCAGTACTTC

D: TRBD2
J: TRBJ2-5
size: NA
V: TRBV6-6
CDR3: CASSTGLAGQETQYF
DNA: TGTGCCAGCAGCACGGGACTAGCGGGACAAGAGACCCAGTACTTC

D: NA
J: TRBJ1-2
size: few
V: TRBV19
CDR3: CASSHDLWGGYGYTF
DNA: TGTGCCAGTAGCCACGACCTGTGGGGGGGCTATGGCTACACCTTC

D: NA
J: TRBJ2-7
size: NA
V: TRBV27
CDR3: CASSLSQGPYEQYF
DNA: TGTGCCAGCAGTTTATCCCAGGGGCCCTACGAGCAGTACTTC

D: NA
J: TRBJ2-7
size: once
V: TRBV19
CDR3: CASSIGGRRYEQYF
DNA: TGTGCCAGTAGTATAGGCGGACGCAGGTACGAGCAGTACTTC

D: NA
J: TRBJ2-5
size: NA
V: TRBV6-1
CDR3: CALRRETQYF
DNA: TGTGCCCTACGGCGGGAGACCCAGTACTTC

D: NA
J: TRBJ2-7
size: NA
V: TRBV10-1
CDR3: CASLSSYEQYF
DNA: TGCGCCAGCTTGAGCTCCTACGAGCAGTACTTC

D: TRBD1
J: TRBJ1-2
size: NA
V: TRBV2
CDR3: CASRAGQSNYGYTF
DNA: TGTGCCAGCAGAGCGGGACAGTCTAACTATGGCTACACCTTC

D: NA
J: TRBJ2-2
size: once
V: TRBV18
CDR3: CASSGDTGELFF
DNA: TGTGCCAGCTCAGGAGACACCGGGGAGCTGTTTTTT

D: TRBD1
J: TRBJ2-7
size: NA
V: TRBV11-2
CDR3: CASQQGSYEQYF
DNA: TGTGCCAGTCAACAGGGGTCCTACGAGCAGTACTTC

D: TRBD2
J: TRBJ2-7
size: NA
V: TRBV6-5
CDR3: CASSLAGSSYEQYF
DNA: TGTGCCAGCAGTTTAGCGGGAAGCTCCTACGAGCAGTACTTC

D: TRBD2
J: TRBJ2-7
size: NA
V: TRBV5-1
CDR3: CASSPYDTSGNYEQYF
DNA: TGCGCCAGCAGCCCTTATGATACTAGCGGAAATTACGAGCAGTACTTC

D: NA
J: TRBJ1-4
size: NA
V: TRBV7-9
CDR3: CASSLGQLDEKLFF
DNA: TGTGCCAGCAGCTTAGGACAGTTAGATGAAAAACTGTTTTTT

D: TRBD2
J: TRBJ2-1
size: NA
V: TRBV5-4
CDR3: CASSPGLAGESNEQFF
DNA: TGTGCCAGCAGCCCGGGACTAGCGGGAGAAAGCAATGAGCAGTTCTTC

D: NA
J: TRBJ2-5
size: NA
V: TRBV6-5
CDR3: CATHPAGRGETQYF
DNA: TGTGCCACCCATCCGGCGGGAAGGGGGGAGACCCAGTACTTC

D: NA
J: TRBJ2-5
size: once
V: TRBV29-1
CDR3: CSVVEETQYF
DNA: TGCAGCGTTGTCGAAGAGACCCAGTACTTC

D: NA
J: TRBJ1-2
size: NA
V: TRBV2
CDR3: CASSDGSFLFSYGYTF
DNA: TGTGCCAGCAGTGATGGGTCGTTCCTCTTCAGTTATGGCTACACCTTC

D: NA
J: TRBJ1-2
size: NA
V: TRBV29-1
CDR3: CSVVASTNYGYTF
DNA: TGCAGCGTTGTAGCCAGCACTAACTATGGCTACACCTTC

D: TRBD1
J: TRBJ2-7
size: NA
V: TRBV27
CDR3: CASSPTTGGLPYEQYF
DNA: TGTGCCAGCAGCCCCACTACAGGGGGTTTACCCTACGAGCAGTACTTC

D: NA
J: TRBJ2-2
size: NA
V: TRBV28
CDR3: CASSFVGEAGELFF
DNA: TGTGCCAGCAGTTTTGTGGGGGAGGCCGGGGAGCTGTTTTTT

D: NA
J: TRBJ2-7
size: once
V: TRBV5-6
CDR3: CASTTVGEGYEQYF
DNA: TGTGCCAGCACCACGGTTGGGGAAGGGTACGAGCAGTACTTC

D: TRBD2
J: TRBJ2-1
size: NA
V: TRBV18
CDR3: CASSPSSGGIYNEQFF
DNA: TGTGCCAGCTCACCATCTAGCGGGGGAATCTACAATGAGCAGTTCTTC

D: NA
J: TRBJ1-6
size: few
V: TRBV27
CDR3: CAGGGGFQYNSPLHF
DNA: TGTGCCGGCGGCGGGGGATTTCAATATAATTCACCCCTCCACTTT

D: NA
J: TRBJ1-5
size: NA
V: TRBV28
CDR3: CASTMGGVGNQPQHF
DNA: TGTGCCAGCACTATGGGGGGCGTTGGCAATCAGCCCCAGCATTTT

D: TRBD2
J: TRBJ2-3
size: NA
V: TRBV27
CDR3: CASSFGSGNTDTQYF
DNA: TGTGCCAGCAGTTTTGGGAGCGGGAACACAGATACGCAGTATTTT

D: NA
J: TRBJ2-3
size: few
V: TRBV6-6
CDR3: CASSSLGQTNTDTQYF
DNA: TGTGCCAGCAGTTCCCTTGGACAGACTAACACAGATACGCAGTATTTT

D: NA
J: TRBJ1-1
size: NA
V: TRBV27
CDR3: CASSRDVGTEAFF
DNA: TGTGCCAGCAGTCGGGACGTGGGCACTGAAGCTTTCTTT

D: NA
J: TRBJ2-3
size: NA
V: TRBV5-5
CDR3: CASIHLGPTDTQYF
DNA: TGTGCCAGCATCCATCTGGGGCCCACAGATACGCAGTATTTT

D: NA
J: TRBJ2-1
size: NA
V: TRBV7-9
CDR3: CASSFPGAAKYNEQFF
DNA: TGTGCCAGCAGCTTTCCCGGGGCAGCAAAATACAATGAGCAGTTCTTC

D: NA
J: TRBJ2-5
size: once
V: TRBV28
CDR3: CASSPWGGQETQYF
DNA: TGTGCCAGCAGTCCCTGGGGAGGTCAAGAGACCCAGTACTTC

D: NA
J: TRBJ2-1
size: NA
V: TRBV7-9
CDR3: CASSLGSSPNEQFF
DNA: TGTGCCAGCAGCTTAGGCTCTAGTCCCAATGAGCAGTTCTTC

D: NA
J: TRBJ2-3
size: NA
V: TRBV4-1
CDR3: CASSQVPGDTQYF
DNA: TGCGCCAGCAGCCAAGTTCCGGGGGATACGCAGTATTTT

D: NA
J: TRBJ2-7
size: few
V: TRBV2
CDR3: CASSGGVIEQYF
DNA: TGTGCCAGCAGTGGCGGTGTGATCGAGCAGTACTTC

D: NA
J: TRBJ1-1
size: NA
V: TRBV7-9
CDR3: CASIHSGGNTEAFF
DNA: TGTGCCAGCATCCACAGTGGGGGAAACACTGAAGCTTTCTTT

D: TRBD2
J: TRBJ2-1
size: NA
V: TRBV10-1
CDR3: CASSAIAGTYNEQFF
DNA: TGCGCCAGCAGTGCTATAGCGGGGACCTACAATGAGCAGTTCTTC

D: NA
J: TRBJ1-3
size: medium-sized
V: TRBV10-3
CDR3: CAISEGTTGNTIYF
DNA: TGTGCCATCAGTGAGGGGACAACTGGAAACACCATATATTTT